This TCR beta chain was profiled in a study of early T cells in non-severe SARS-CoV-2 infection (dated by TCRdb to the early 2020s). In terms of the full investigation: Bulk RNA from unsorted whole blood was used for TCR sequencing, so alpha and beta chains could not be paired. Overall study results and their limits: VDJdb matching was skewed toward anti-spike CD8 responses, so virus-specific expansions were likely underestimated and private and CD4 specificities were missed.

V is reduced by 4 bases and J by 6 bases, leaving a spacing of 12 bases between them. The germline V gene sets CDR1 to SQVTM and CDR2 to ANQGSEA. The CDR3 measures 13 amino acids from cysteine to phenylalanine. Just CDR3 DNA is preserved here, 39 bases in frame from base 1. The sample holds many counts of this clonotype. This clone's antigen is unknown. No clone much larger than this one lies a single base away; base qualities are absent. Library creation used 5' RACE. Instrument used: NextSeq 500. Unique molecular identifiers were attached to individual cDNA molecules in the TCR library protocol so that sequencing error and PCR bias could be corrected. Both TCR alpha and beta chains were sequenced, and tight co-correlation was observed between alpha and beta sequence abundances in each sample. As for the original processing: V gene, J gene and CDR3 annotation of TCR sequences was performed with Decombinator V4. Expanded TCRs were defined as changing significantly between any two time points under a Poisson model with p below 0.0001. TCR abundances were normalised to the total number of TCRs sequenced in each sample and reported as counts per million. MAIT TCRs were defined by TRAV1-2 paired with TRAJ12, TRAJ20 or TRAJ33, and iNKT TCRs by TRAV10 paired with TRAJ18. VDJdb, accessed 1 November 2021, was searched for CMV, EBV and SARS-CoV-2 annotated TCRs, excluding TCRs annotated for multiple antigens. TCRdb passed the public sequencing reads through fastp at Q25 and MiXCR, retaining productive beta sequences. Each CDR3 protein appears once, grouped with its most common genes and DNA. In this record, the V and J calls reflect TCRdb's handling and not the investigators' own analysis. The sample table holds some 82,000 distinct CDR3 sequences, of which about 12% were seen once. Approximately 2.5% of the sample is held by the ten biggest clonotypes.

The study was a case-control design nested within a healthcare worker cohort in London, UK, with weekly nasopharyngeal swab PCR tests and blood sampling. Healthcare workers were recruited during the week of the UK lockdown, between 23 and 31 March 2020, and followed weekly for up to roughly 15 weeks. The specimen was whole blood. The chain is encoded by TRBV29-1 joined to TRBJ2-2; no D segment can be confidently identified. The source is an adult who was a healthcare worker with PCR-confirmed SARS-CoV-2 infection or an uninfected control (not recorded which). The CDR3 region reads CSVVTRTPGELFF. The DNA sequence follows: TGCAGCGTTGTAACACGGACCCCCGGGGAGCTGTTTTTT.